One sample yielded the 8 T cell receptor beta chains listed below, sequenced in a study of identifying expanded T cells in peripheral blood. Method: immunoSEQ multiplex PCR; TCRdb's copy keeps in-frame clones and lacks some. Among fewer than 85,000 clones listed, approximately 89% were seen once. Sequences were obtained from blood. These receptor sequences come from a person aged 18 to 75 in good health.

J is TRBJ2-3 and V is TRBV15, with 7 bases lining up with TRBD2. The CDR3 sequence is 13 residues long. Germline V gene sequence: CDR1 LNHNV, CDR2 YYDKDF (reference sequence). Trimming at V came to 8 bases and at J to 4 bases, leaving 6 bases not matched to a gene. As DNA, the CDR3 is TGTGCCACCCGGGCGGGAGTTGCAGATACGCAGTATTTT. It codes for CATRAGVADTQYF.

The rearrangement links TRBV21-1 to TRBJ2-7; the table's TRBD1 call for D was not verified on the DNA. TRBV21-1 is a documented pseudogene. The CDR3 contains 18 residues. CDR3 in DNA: TGTGCCAGCAGCAAGAGCGCATTAACCGGGACAGTCTTCCACGAGCAGTACTTC. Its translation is CASSKSALTGTVFHEQYF.

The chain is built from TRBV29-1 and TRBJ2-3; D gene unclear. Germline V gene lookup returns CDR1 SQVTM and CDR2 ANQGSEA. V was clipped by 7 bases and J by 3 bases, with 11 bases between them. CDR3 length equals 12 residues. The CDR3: CSADLGTDTQYF. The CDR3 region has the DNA TGCAGCGCCGACCTCGGGACAGATACGCAGTATTTT.

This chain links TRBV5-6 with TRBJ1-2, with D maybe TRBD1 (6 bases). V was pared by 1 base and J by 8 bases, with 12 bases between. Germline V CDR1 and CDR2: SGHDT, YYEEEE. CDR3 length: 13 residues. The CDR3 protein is CASSLNWGGGYTF. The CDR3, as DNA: TGTGCCAGCAGCTTGAACTGGGGGGGCGGCTACACCTTC.

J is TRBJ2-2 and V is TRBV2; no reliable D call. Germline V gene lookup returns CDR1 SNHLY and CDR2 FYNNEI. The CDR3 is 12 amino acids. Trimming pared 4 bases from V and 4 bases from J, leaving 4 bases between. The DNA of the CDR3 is TGTGCCAGCAGTGTGGCCACCGGGGAGCTGTTTTTT. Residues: CASSVATGELFF.

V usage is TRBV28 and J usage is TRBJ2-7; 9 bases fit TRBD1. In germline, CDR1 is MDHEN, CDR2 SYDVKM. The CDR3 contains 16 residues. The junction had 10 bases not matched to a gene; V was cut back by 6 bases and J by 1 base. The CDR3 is CASSGQGLPSSYEQYF. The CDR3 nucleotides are TGTGCCAGCAGCGGACAGGGGCTTCCCTCTTCCTACGAGCAGTACTTC. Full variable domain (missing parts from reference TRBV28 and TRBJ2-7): DVKVTQSSRYLVKRTGEKVFLECVQDMDHENMFWYRQDPGLGLRLIYFSYDVKMKEKGDIPEGYSVSREKKERFSLILESASTNQTSMYLCASSGQGLPSSYEQYFGPGTRLTVT.

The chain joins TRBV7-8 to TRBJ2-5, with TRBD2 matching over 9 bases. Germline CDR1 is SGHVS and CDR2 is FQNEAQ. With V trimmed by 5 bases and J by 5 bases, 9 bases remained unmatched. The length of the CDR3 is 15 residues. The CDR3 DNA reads TGTGCCAGCAGCGATTCCTTAGCGGGAGTGGAGACCCAGTACTTC. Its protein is CASSDSLAGVETQYF.

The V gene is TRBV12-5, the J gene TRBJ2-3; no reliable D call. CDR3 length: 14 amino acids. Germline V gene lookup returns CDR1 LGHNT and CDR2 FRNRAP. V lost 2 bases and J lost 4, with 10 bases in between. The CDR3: CASGLSYNPDTQYF. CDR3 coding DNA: TGTGCTAGTGGTTTGTCCTATAACCCAGATACGCAGTATTTT.